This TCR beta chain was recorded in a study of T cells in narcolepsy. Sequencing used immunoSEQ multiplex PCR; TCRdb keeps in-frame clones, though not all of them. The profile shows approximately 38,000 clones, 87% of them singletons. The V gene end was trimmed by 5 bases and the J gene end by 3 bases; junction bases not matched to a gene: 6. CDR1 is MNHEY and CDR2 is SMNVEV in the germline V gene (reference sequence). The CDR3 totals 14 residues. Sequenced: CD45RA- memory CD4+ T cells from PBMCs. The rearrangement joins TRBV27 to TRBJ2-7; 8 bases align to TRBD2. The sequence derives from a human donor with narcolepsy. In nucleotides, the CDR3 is TGTGCCAGCAGTGCCGGGACTAGTCGCTACGAGCAGTACTTC. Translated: CASSAGTSRYEQYF.